One and the same sample provided the 27 T cell receptor beta chains below, sequenced in a study of response to subunit inactivated influenza vaccine. MiXCR, applied by TCRdb to the RT-PCR reads, yields one record per CDR3 protein. The sample yields fewer than 600,000 distinct CDR3 sequences, roughly 7.9% seen once. This specimen was PBMCs from blood, taken roughly 24 months after vaccination. The receptors were sampled from a man between 50 and 75 years old who received an inactivated influenza vaccine.

This clonotype was detected many times. As DNA, the CDR3 is TGTGCCAGCAGCGTAGAGTCTAGCACAGATACGCAGTATTTT. Encoded protein: CASSVESSTDTQYF. The V and J genes are TRBV9 and TRBJ2-3; no clear D. CDR1 is SGDLS and CDR2 is YYNGEE in the germline V gene. Trimming pared 0 bases from V and 0 bases from J, leaving 5 bases between. The CDR3 consists of 14 residues.

The rearrangement uses TRBV12-3 or TRBV12-4 and TRBJ2-3; the match to TRBD2 covers 9 bases. Trimming removed 7 bases from V and 4 bases from J; junction bases left unmatched: 9. This CDR3 comprises 15 residues. CDR3 DNA: TGTGCCAGCACCCTAATGGGACTAGCCGCAGATACGCAGTATTTT. This gives the protein CASTLMGLAADTQYF.

This clonotype showed up just a few times. This chain joins TRBV12-3 or TRBV12-4 and TRBJ2-2; 7 bases match TRBD1. Losses at the gene ends were 6 bases for V and 1 base for J; bases not matched to a gene: 8. The CDR3 extends over 16 amino acids. The DNA of the CDR3 is TGTGCCAGCAGGCTGACCCACAGGGGGAACACCGGGGAGCTGTTTTTT. Translated: CASRLTHRGNTGELFF.

At least ten counts were recorded for this clonotype. This chain joins TRBV27 and TRBJ2-5; D may be TRBD2 (6 bases). The V gene lost 6 bases and the J gene lost 0 bases, with 14 bases spanning the gap. The CDR3 is made up of 15 amino acids. Germline V gene lookup returns CDR1 MNHEY and CDR2 SMNVEV (reference sequence). DNA for the CDR3: TGTGCCAGCAGCCGTAGCGGCGGGTACCAAGAGACCCAGTACTTC. This sequence encodes CASSRSGGYQETQYF.

This clonotype has at least ten counts. This rearrangement joins TRBV4-2 to TRBJ2-1, with D tentatively TRBD1 (6 bases). CDR3 length: 18 amino acids. Per the germline V gene, CDR1 is LGHNA and CDR2 is YNFKEQ. V was shortened by 0 bases and J by 1 base, with 16 bases between the two germline ends. In nucleotides, the CDR3 is TGTGCCAGCAGCCAAGAAACGACAGGATCAGCATCCTACAATGAGCAGTTCTTC. Protein product: CASSQETTGSASYNEQFF.

This clonotype was counted many times. This chain connects TRBV24-1 to TRBJ2-7; D unresolved. The CDR3 consists of 15 residues. V was trimmed by 2 bases and J by 4 bases, leaving 14 bases between them. From germline, CDR1 is KGHDR and CDR2 SFDVKD. CDR3 nucleotides: TGTGCCACCAGTGATTCGAGTTTGGCAAGTTACGAGCAGTACTTC. It yields the protein CATSDSSLASYEQYF.

At least ten counts were recorded for this clonotype. The chain uses TRBV3-1 and TRBJ2-3; D unresolved. V was cut by 1 base and J by 4 bases, with 12 bases left in between. This CDR3 is built from 15 residues. The germline V gene encodes CDR1 LGHDT and CDR2 YNNKEL (reference sequence). The CDR3: CASSQGGLFADTQYF. Here the CDR3 DNA reads TGTGCCAGCAGCCAAGGAGGTCTTTTTGCAGATACGCAGTATTTT.

This clonotype was seen at least ten times. The chain is built from TRBV5-1 and TRBJ2-5; a possible D gene is TRBD2 (6 bases). Germline V gene sequence: CDR1 SGHRS, CDR2 YFSETQ. The V end lost 6 bases, the J end lost 1 base, and 16 bases lay between the germline ends. The CDR3 consists of 15 residues. CDR3 sequence reads: CASKLGSRFQETQYF. DNA of the CDR3: TGCGCCAGCAAGCTCGGGAGTCGTTTCCAAGAGACCCAGTACTTC.

This clonotype was seen more than once but under ten times. V usage is TRBV6-2 or TRBV6-3 and J usage is TRBJ1-1; the D is unclear. This CDR3 comprises 13 residues. The germline V gene has CDR1 MNHEY and CDR2 SVGEGT. Trimming shortened V by 3 bases and J by 5 bases, and 10 bases separated the two germline ends. The CDR3 bases are TGTGCCAGCAGTTATTCTATAGGTACTGAAGCTTTCTTT. This gives the protein CASSYSIGTEAFF.

The rearrangement joins TRBV18 to TRBJ1-2, with 7 bases fitting TRBD1. Trimming removed 5 bases from V and 7 bases from J; junction bases left unmatched: 7. In germline, CDR1 is KGHSH, CDR2 LQKENI. The CDR3 spans 13 residues. The DNA for the CDR3 is TGTGCCAGCTCAGAGACAGGGCGGGCTGGCTACACCTTC. Protein sequence: CASSETGRAGYTF.

The CDR3 is CATSGGGDSYEQYF. The CDR3 DNA reads as TGTGCCACGTCCGGGGGCGGTGACTCCTACGAGCAGTACTTC. The chain joins TRBV24-1 to TRBJ2-7; either TRBD1 or TRBD2 may supply D (6 bases each). This CDR3 region has 14 residues. V lost 10 bases to trimming and J lost 0 bases, with 15 bases between them. The germline V gene encodes CDR1 KGHDR and CDR2 SFDVKD.

This clonotype was recorded many times. The chain combines TRBV12-3 or TRBV12-4 with TRBJ2-1; weak D call: TRBD1 (6 bases). V lost 6 bases to trimming and J lost 7 bases, with 10 bases between them. CDR3 length: 12 amino acids. CDR3 loop: CASRQGLNEQFF. CDR3 coding DNA: TGTGCCAGCAGACAGGGTCTTAATGAGCAGTTCTTC.

This clonotype was counted only a few times. This chain joins TRBV4-1 and TRBJ1-2; 7 nucleotides line up with TRBD1. Germline lookup yields CDR1 MGHRA and CDR2 YSYEKL. This CDR3 has 15 residues. V shed 4 bases and J 0 bases; nucleotides not matched to a gene: 5. CDR3 sequence (DNA): TGCGCCAGCAGCCGCCCGGGACAGCCTAACTATGGCTACACCTTC. The encoded protein is CASSRPGQPNYGYTF.

The rearrangement uses TRBV12-3 or TRBV12-4 and TRBJ1-6; D gene ambiguous. This CDR3 is 12 amino acids long. Trimming removed 5 bases from V and 9 bases from J, with 8 bases in between. The CDR3 region has the DNA TGTGCCAGCAGTCCCTCTGGTTCACCCCTCCACTTT. This gives the protein CASSPSGSPLHF.

This clonotype was recorded a few times. The V gene is TRBV11-2, the J gene TRBJ1-2, with a tentative D call TRBD1 (5 bases). V was shortened by 4 bases and J by 7 bases, with 13 bases between the two germline ends. The CDR3 is 13 residues long. The V gene's germline CDR1 is SGHAT and CDR2 FQNNGV. The CDR3 sequence is CASSSGPVGGYTF. CDR3 sequence (DNA): TGTGCCAGCAGCTCGGGACCTGTTGGTGGCTACACCTTC. Complete variable domain (other parts from reference TRBV11-2 and TRBJ1-2): EAGVAQSPRYKIIEKRQSVAFWCNPISGHATLYWYQQILGQGPKLLIQFQNNGVVDDSQLPKDRFSAERLKGVDSTLKIQPAKLEDSAVYLCASSSGPVGGYTFGSGTRLTVV.

The rearrangement links TRBV4-2 to TRBJ2-7, with a possible D match to TRBD1 (5 bases). The CDR3 is 16 residues long. The ends were cut back, 0 bases at V and 2 bases at J, with 14 bases in the middle. CDR1 is LGHNA, CDR2 YNFKEQ, per germline. Here the CDR3 DNA reads TGTGCCAGCAGCCAAGAAACGACAGTAAACACCTACGAGCAGTACTTC. It yields the protein CASSQETTVNTYEQYF.

This clonotype was seen at least ten times. The chain joins TRBV10-3 to TRBJ2-5; tentative D call: TRBD1 (6 bases). V was cut by 0 bases and J by 5 bases, with 19 bases left in between. This CDR3 is 17 amino acids long. Germline V gene lookup returns CDR1 ENHRY and CDR2 SYGVKD. Here the CDR3 reads CAISESVRTAGLETQYF. CDR3 nucleotide sequence: TGTGCCATCAGTGAGTCGGTGAGGACAGCTGGCTTGGAGACCCAGTACTTC.

The sample holds many counts of this clonotype. The chain carries TRBV11-2 and TRBJ2-7, with 9 bases identical to TRBD1. The V gene end was trimmed by 4 bases and the J gene end by 2 bases; junction bases not matched to a gene: 3. Germline CDR1 and CDR2: SGHAT and FQNNGV. This CDR3 comprises 14 residues. The CDR3 bases are TGTGCCAGCAGCTGGGACAGGGTGGCCTACGAGCAGTACTTC. It specifies CASSWDRVAYEQYF.

V gene TRBV6-2 or TRBV6-3 combines with J gene TRBJ1-1; D gene uncertain. Looked up from germline, CDR1 is MNHEY and CDR2 is SVGEGT. The V and J ends lost 7 bases and 1 base respectively, with 13 bases between them. This CDR3 spans 14 amino acids. CDR3 residues: CASTLAGKNTEAFF. The CDR3 DNA follows: TGTGCCAGCACCCTGGCCGGGAAGAACACTGAAGCTTTCTTT.

Ten or more counts support this clonotype. J is TRBJ2-3 and V is TRBV7-9; D tentatively fits TRBD1 or TRBD2 (6 bases each). The V end was cut by 5 bases, the J end by 8 bases, with 17 bases between. Per germline, CDR1 SEHNR and CDR2 FQNEAQ (reference sequence). The CDR3 length is 14 residues. This CDR3 is CASSEDRRGATQYF. In DNA, the CDR3 is TGTGCCAGCAGCGAAGACAGGAGGGGAGCTACGCAGTATTTT. Full variable domain (remainder filled in from reference TRBV7-9 and TRBJ2-3): DTGVSQNPRHKITKRGQNVTFRCDPISEHNRLYWYRQTLGQGPEFLTYFQNEAQLEKSRLLSDRFSAERPKGSFSTLEIQRTEQGDSAMYLCASSEDRRGATQYFGPGTRLTVL.

The chain combines TRBV7-9 with TRBJ2-5; 10 bases fit TRBD1. The trim removed 5 bases at V and 4 bases at J, leaving 4 bases unmatched. The CDR3 runs 14 residues. The germline V gene has CDR1 SEHNR and CDR2 FQNEAQ (reference sequence). CDR3 nucleotides: TGTGCCAGCAGCCGGGGACAGGGGATAGAGACCCAGTACTTC. Its protein is CASSRGQGIETQYF.

This clonotype was seen only a few times. The chain joins TRBV5-1 to TRBJ2-4; no firm D call. Between the trimmed V and J ends, which lost 5 bases and 3 bases, there was a span of 15 bases. The CDR3 is 15 residues long. Germline CDR1 and CDR2: SGHRS and YFSETQ. In DNA form, the CDR3 reads TGCGCCAGCAGTTCGGACCCAATGGGCAAAAACATTCAGTACTTC. This encodes CASSSDPMGKNIQYF.

J is TRBJ2-1 and V is TRBV12-3 or TRBV12-4, with 14 positions matching TRBD2. Losses at the gene ends were 5 bases for V and 10 bases for J; bases not matched to a gene: 10. The CDR3 is made up of 16 amino acids. The chain's CDR3 is CASSPRLAGGRLEQFF. In DNA, the CDR3 is TGTGCCAGCAGTCCCAGACTAGCGGGAGGGCGTCTCGAGCAGTTCTTC.

The V call is TRBV15, the J call TRBJ1-4; D is perhaps TRBD1 (5 bases). Germline-derived CDR1 and CDR2 are LNHNV and YYDKDF (reference sequence). The ends were cut back, 0 bases at V and 5 bases at J, with 16 bases in the middle. CDR3 length: 17 amino acids. The CDR3 region has the DNA TGTGCCACCAGCAGAGATAAGGGAGCAGGGAGAAATGAAAAACTGTTTTTT. Its translation: CATSRDKGAGRNEKLFF.

This clonotype was counted a few times. The chain joins TRBV7-9 to TRBJ1-2; 9 bases fit TRBD1. The CDR3 is made up of 14 amino acids. The V gene end was trimmed by 7 bases and the J gene end by 3 bases; junction bases not matched to a gene: 6. In germline, CDR1 is SEHNR, CDR2 FQNEAQ (reference sequence). CDR3 protein: CASNRDRVDYGYTF. CDR3 nucleotide sequence: TGTGCCAGCAACCGGGACAGGGTGGACTATGGCTACACCTTC. The variable domain in full, with the rest retrieved from reference TRBV7-9 and TRBJ1-2, is DTGVSQNPRHKITKRGQNVTFRCDPISEHNRLYWYRQTLGQGPEFLTYFQNEAQLEKSRLLSDRFSAERPKGSFSTLEIQRTEQGDSAMYLCASNRDRVDYGYTFGSGTRLTVV.

This clonotype was seen at least ten times. At one boundary the junction diverges from the germline segment, which might be a read error. The chain uses TRBV5-1 and TRBJ2-5; D is perhaps TRBD2 (5 bases). Germline CDR1 reads SGHRS; CDR2 reads YFSETQ. The CDR3 is 13 residues long. The CDR3 spells CASSLARRETQYF. The CDR3 nucleotides read TGTGCCAGCAGCTTAGCCAGGAGGGAGACCCAGTACTTC.

The sample holds many counts of this clonotype. For the CDR3, the DNA is TGTGCCAGCAGGAATGGGAGGGGATCGAGCACCGGGGAGCTGTTTTTT. Protein sequence: CASRNGRGSSTGELFF. The rearrangement links TRBV21-1 to TRBJ2-2; the DNA was not used to check the table's D call, TRBD2. TRBV21-1 is described as a pseudogene. This CDR3 is built from 16 residues.